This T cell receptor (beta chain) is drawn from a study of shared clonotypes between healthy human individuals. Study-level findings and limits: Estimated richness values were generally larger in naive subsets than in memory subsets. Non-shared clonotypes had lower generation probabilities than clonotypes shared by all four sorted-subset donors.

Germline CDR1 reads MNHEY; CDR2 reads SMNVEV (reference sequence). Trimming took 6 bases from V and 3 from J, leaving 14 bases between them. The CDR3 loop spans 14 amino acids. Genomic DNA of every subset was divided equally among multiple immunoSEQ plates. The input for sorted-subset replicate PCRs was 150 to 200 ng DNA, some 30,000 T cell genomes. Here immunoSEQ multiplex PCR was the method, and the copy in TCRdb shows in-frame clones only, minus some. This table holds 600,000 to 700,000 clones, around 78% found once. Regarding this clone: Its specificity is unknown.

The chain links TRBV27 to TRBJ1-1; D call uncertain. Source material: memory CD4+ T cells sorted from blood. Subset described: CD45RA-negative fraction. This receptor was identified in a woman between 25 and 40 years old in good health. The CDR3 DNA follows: TGTGCCAGCAGCCTAAGGGTAAGGCACACTGAAGCTTTCTTT. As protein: CASSLRVRHTEAFF.